This entry concerns a single T cell receptor (beta chain). The antigen it recognizes is unknown. There are no base qualities to consult, and no much larger clone falls within one base. The source of the sample is a study of T cells in lung cancer brain metastases (dated by TCRdb to between 2017 and 2018). Broadly, across the study: Of the approximately 22 patients, over 15 had a history of tobacco use, with a median of roughly 40 pack-years. Most of the roughly 20 patients received no interval therapy between primary and metastasis resection. The median interval between acquisition of the primary specimen and acquisition of the brain metastasis specimen was about 380 days. In this study, the TCR beta CDR3 repertoires of fully resected primary non-small cell lung cancers were compared with those of paired brain metastases. The cohort included roughly 20 patients who provided 40 specimens, with each patient contributing one primary lung lesion and one brain metastasis. A median age at first diagnosis of about 53 years was recorded for the patients, of whom about nine were male and 11 were female. An average DNA integrity number of approximately 3.7 was found in both primary and metastatic specimens, and no significant difference was detected between sites.

Between roughly 2.24 and 5.5 ug genomic DNA was input per sample, with paired samples receiving equal DNA input. TCR beta libraries were constructed with the immunoSEQ hsTCRbeta Kit, with multiplexed V and J gene primers used across two PCR steps. Pooled libraries, together with positive and negative controls, were sequenced on an Illumina MiSeq with a 100-cycle paired-end protocol. In the source study's methods: Raw data were processed by the immunoSEQ vendor into normalized, annotated TCR beta repertoire reports. Richness was defined as unique clones by nucleotide sequence, with iChao1 and Efron-Thisted estimators extrapolating total richness. To characterize and compare the paired lesions, the analysis used Pielou's evenness, Simpson's index, the proportional abundance of the top-ten clones, and the Morisita overlap index. TCRdb obtained this table from immuneACCESS and retained in-frame rearrangements with V and J assigned. These tables miss some clones; where compared with another copy, unresolved V genes account for less than half of the shortfall, and the remainder is unexplained. V and J calls and clone size are as listed in that table; D and trimming were resolved from the DNA. For this sample the table gives about 2,600 clones, of which under 95% were detected only once. Clones ranked in the top ten supply less than 4.5% of the sample.

CDR1 and CDR2 are drawn from the germline V gene: SGHRS, YFSETQ. From the cysteine up to the phenylalanine, the CDR3 has a length of 12 residues. Here the CDR3 DNA is all that survives: 36 bases in frame from base 1. Trimming removed 4 bases from V and 4 bases from J, leaving 8 bases between the germline ends. The research as a whole found: The study could not control for the effects of preoperative corticosteroids on T cell infiltration in brain metastases. Most clones were lesion-specific, with limited overlap between paired lesions (mean Morisita index about 0.25). Brain metastases had significantly fewer unique productive clones than paired primaries (median about 1,500 versus 4,500). A significantly larger repertoire fraction was made up by the ten most abundant clones in brain metastases than in primaries, which was suggestive of clonal expansion. Retrieval of the complete infiltrating T cell repertoire may have been prevented by DNA fragmentation in FFPE samples.

Resection was performed in the patients for synchronous oligometastatic disease or for delayed recurrence of a solitary brain metastasis. To avoid including cancers other than NSCLC, any patient with a history of multiple malignancies was excluded. Tumor areas were macrodissected from a few deparaffinized 8.5 to 10 um unstained sections guided by marked H&E slides. All specimens were formalin-fixed and paraffin-embedded (FFPE). Genomic DNA was extracted using the AllPrep DNA/RNA FFPE Kit. What was sequenced was tumor tissue from a brain metastasis. The meaning of the sample's cell subset or site label: paired resected brain metastasis. The receptor comes from a man in his sixties or seventies with non-small cell lung cancer that had spread to the brain. Rearrangement joined TRBV5-1 to TRBJ1-1, with a tentative D gene TRBD1 over 6 matching bases. The DNA is as follows: TGCGCCAGCAGCGGAGGGGGCACTGAAGCTTTCTTT. This encodes CASSGGGTEAFF.